These T cell receptor beta chains were read from a single sample in a study of blood T cell repertoires in COVID-19. Libraries were prepared by immunoSEQ multiplex PCR; TCRdb keeps only in-frame clonotypes and omits some of them. The repertoire holds hundreds of thousands of clones, with 80% to 90% as singletons. Sample: peripheral blood. The origin of the receptors is a woman between 45 and 65 years old with COVID-19, enrolled during active disease. The CDR3 runs from the conserved cysteine through the conserved F or W. The D gene is left open where the match is weak. For some rows the clone size is stated as once, few or many, or as a class when expanded; others skip it.

D	V	J	size	CDR3	DNA
TRBD1	TRBV6-6	TRBJ2-5	-	CASRTGDGWTQYF	TGTGCCAGCAGAACAGGGGATGGCTGGACCCAGTACTTC
TRBD2	TRBV3-1/TRBV3-2	TRBJ2-5	-	CASSQDLVAGGLETQYF	TGTGCCAGCAGCCAAGATTTGGTAGCGGGAGGGCTCGAGACCCAGTACTTC
-	TRBV20-1	TRBJ2-5	-	CSVRGTETQYF	TGCAGTGTTAGGGGCACGGAGACCCAGTACTTC
-	TRBV6-2/TRBV6-3	TRBJ2-5	-	CASSYLPSAETQYF	TGTGCCAGCAGTTACTTGCCTAGCGCGGAGACCCAGTACTTC
-	TRBV4-2	TRBJ1-3	-	CASSQDGRGSGNTIYF	TGTGCCAGCAGCCAAGATGGCAGGGGCTCTGGAAACACCATATATTTT
TRBD1	TRBV14	TRBJ1-1	-	CASSIQGDTEAFF	TGTGCCAGCAGCATACAGGGGGACACTGAAGCTTTCTTT
TRBD1	TRBV29-1	TRBJ1-2	-	CSVGTPGQGGFGYTF	TGCAGCGTCGGTACTCCGGGACAGGGGGGGTTTGGCTACACCTTC
TRBD2	TRBV30	TRBJ2-3	once	CAWSGRLAAVTDTQYF	TGTGCCTGGAGTGGTAGACTAGCGGCCGTCACAGATACGCAGTATTTT
-	TRBV9	TRBJ2-1	-	CASSVRDFSYNEQFF	TGTGCCAGCAGCGTAAGGGACTTCTCCTACAATGAGCAGTTCTTC
TRBD2	TRBV6-2/TRBV6-3	TRBJ2-7	-	CASSYSGGEQYF	TGTGCCAGCAGTTACTCGGGGGGGGAGCAGTACTTC
-	TRBV9	TRBJ2-3	-	CASSVGPGVFTSTDTQYF	TGTGCCAGCAGCGTAGGTCCGGGAGTTTTCACTAGCACAGATACGCAGTATTTT
-	TRBV11-1	TRBJ2-5	-	CASSWGNAETQYF	TGTGCCAGCAGCTGGGGCAATGCAGAGACCCAGTACTTC
-	TRBV3-1/TRBV3-2	TRBJ1-5	-	CASSPRENQPQHF	TGTGCCAGCAGCCCGCGGGAGAATCAGCCCCAGCATTTT
TRBD1	TRBV11-2	TRBJ2-4	-	CASRKSGTDLAKNIQYF	TGTGCCAGCAGGAAATCCGGGACAGACTTAGCCAAAAACATTCAGTACTTC
-	TRBV9	TRBJ1-5	once	CASSATGITQSPQHF	TGTGCCAGCAGCGCCACAGGGATCACGCAATCGCCCCAGCATTTT
TRBD1	TRBV4-1	TRBJ1-2	-	CASSLGRGQGRDGYGYTF	TGCGCCAGCAGCCTAGGGCGGGGACAGGGCAGGGATGGCTATGGCTACACCTTC
-	TRBV10-3	TRBJ2-5	-	CAISEHRGIGREETQYF	TGTGCCATCAGTGAGCACCGAGGGATCGGACGGGAAGAGACCCAGTACTTC
-	TRBV27	TRBJ2-1	-	CASSLFGGSSYNEQFF	TGTGCCAGCAGTTTATTTGGGGGGAGCTCCTACAATGAGCAGTTCTTC
-	TRBV29-1	TRBJ2-3	once	CSVGQPQLIGAQYF	TGCAGCGTTGGGCAGCCCCAGTTAATAGGAGCGCAGTATTTT
-	TRBV30	TRBJ1-3	-	CAWSRGGSSGNTIYF	TGTGCCTGGAGTCGCGGCGGGAGCTCTGGAAACACCATATATTTT
-	TRBV5-1	TRBJ1-1	-	CASSLEGVLNTEAFF	TGCGCCAGCAGCTTGGAAGGAGTGCTGAACACTGAAGCTTTCTTT
TRBD1	TRBV7-2	TRBJ2-7	-	CASSPGQGYYEQYF	TGTGCCAGCAGCCCTGGACAGGGGTATTACGAGCAGTACTTC
TRBD1	TRBV5-1	TRBJ2-7	-	CASSPGQVLIPYEQYF	TGCGCCAGCAGCCCAGGACAGGTTCTGATTCCCTACGAGCAGTACTTC
-	TRBV28	TRBJ2-7	-	CASTPGAQSYEQYF	TGTGCCAGCACCCCTGGGGCGCAATCCTACGAGCAGTACTTC
-	TRBV18	TRBJ1-5	-	CASSPARSQNQPQHF	TGTGCCAGCTCACCGGCCAGGTCCCAAAATCAGCCCCAGCATTTT
-	TRBV6-5	TRBJ1-1	once	CASSGRTPGDTEAFF	TGTGCCAGCAGCGGAAGGACCCCCGGGGACACTGAAGCTTTCTTT
-	TRBV5-1	TRBJ2-7	-	CASSLGGSSYEQYF	TGCGCCAGCAGCTTAGGAGGGAGCTCCTACGAGCAGTACTTC
-	TRBV11-2	TRBJ1-1	-	CASSFERTEAFF	TGTGCCAGCAGCTTCGAACGGACTGAAGCTTTCTTT
-	TRBV19	TRBJ1-1	-	CATEAGGSNTEAFF	TGTGCCACCGAGGCAGGAGGGTCGAACACTGAAGCTTTCTTT
-	TRBV29-1	TRBJ2-7	once	CSVVAAGSTSYEQYF	TGCAGCGTTGTCGCGGCGGGATCCACCTCCTACGAGCAGTACTTC
-	TRBV10-3	TRBJ2-5	-	CATRGSGETQYF	TGTGCCACAAGGGGGAGTGGAGAGACCCAGTACTTC
-	TRBV10-1	TRBJ2-2	once	CASSELWAGLTTGELFF	TGCGCCAGCAGTGAGTTGTGGGCTGGTTTAACCACCGGGGAGCTGTTTTTT
-	TRBV30	TRBJ1-1	-	CAWSPRGGEAFF	TGTGCCTGGAGTCCTCGGGGTGGCGAGGCTTTCTTT
-	TRBV7-9	TRBJ1-4	-	CASSQPLRNEKLFF	TGTGCCAGCAGCCAGCCCCTGAGGAATGAAAAACTGTTTTTT
TRBD1	TRBV4-2	TRBJ1-1	-	CASSPGFGTGVVGGFLDTEAFF	TGTGCCAGCAGCCCCGGTTTTGGGACAGGGGTCGTGGGAGGTTTCTTGGACACTGAAGCTTTCTTT
-	TRBV11-3	TRBJ2-1	-	CATTQTSRLVHEQFF	TGTGCCACCACTCAAACGAGTCGACTAGTCCATGAGCAGTTCTTC
TRBD2	TRBV9	TRBJ2-3	once	CASRPLTSGGPTDTQYF	TGTGCCAGCAGGCCCCTGACTAGCGGGGGTCCCACAGATACGCAGTATTTT
TRBD2	TRBV9	TRBJ2-7	-	CASSELTSGVNEQYF	TGTGCCAGCAGCGAATTGACTAGCGGGGTCAACGAGCAGTACTTC
-	TRBV11-3	TRBJ1-2	once	CASSLGEIDYGYTF	TGTGCCAGCAGCTTAGGCGAGATCGACTATGGCTACACCTTC
-	TRBV18	TRBJ2-3	-	CASSPLSTDTQYF	TGTGCCAGCTCACCCTTAAGCACAGATACGCAGTATTTT
-	TRBV6-2/TRBV6-3	TRBJ2-7	-	CASSYTAADYEQYF	TGTGCCAGCAGTTATACAGCTGCAGACTACGAGCAGTACTTC
-	TRBV19	TRBJ1-2	-	CASSNGQLYGYTF	TGTGCCAGTAGTAACGGACAGCTATATGGCTACACCTTC
-	TRBV29-1	TRBJ2-5	-	CSVPKRLHGETQYF	TGCAGCGTCCCTAAACGACTTCATGGAGAGACCCAGTACTTC
-	TRBV6-2/TRBV6-3	TRBJ1-4	-	CASSYPLSPGEKLFF	TGTGCCAGCAGTTACCCCCTCTCCCCGGGTGAAAAACTGTTTTTT
-	TRBV7-9	TRBJ1-4	once	CASSLAVSNEKLFF	TGTGCCAGCAGCTTAGCCGTTAGTAATGAAAAACTGTTTTTT
-	TRBV12-3/TRBV12-4	TRBJ2-7	-	CASSFYSGSEQYF	TGTGCCAGCAGTTTTTATTCGGGTTCCGAGCAGTACTTC
-	TRBV9	TRBJ2-1	-	CASSGQGGYNEQFF	TGTGCCAGCAGCGGGCAGGGGGGCTACAATGAGCAGTTCTTC
TRBD2	TRBV5-1	TRBJ2-7	-	CASSPGLAGGYEQYF	TGCGCCAGCAGCCCGGGACTAGCGGGAGGCTACGAGCAGTACTTC
-	TRBV27	TRBJ1-6	-	CASSRQAGSYNSPLHF	TGTGCCAGCAGCCGACAGGCCGGCTCCTATAATTCACCCCTCCACTTT
-	TRBV30	TRBJ2-5	once	CAWSTSWAQETQYF	TGTGCCTGGTCCACTAGTTGGGCCCAAGAGACCCAGTACTTC
-	TRBV6-2/TRBV6-3	TRBJ2-4	-	CASSRPGLPSAKNIQYF	TGTGCCAGCAGCCGTCCTGGACTGCCGTCTGCCAAAAACATTCAGTACTTC
TRBD2	TRBV28	TRBJ2-3	-	CASSSEGLGDYTQYF	TGTGCCAGCTCAAGCGAAGGACTAGGGGATTATACGCAGTATTTT
-	TRBV6-6	TRBJ2-3	-	CASRRNTDTQYF	TGTGCCAGCAGGAGAAACACAGATACGCAGTATTTT
TRBD1	TRBV5-1	TRBJ1-2	-	CASSLGVTGGHGYTF	TGCGCCAGCAGCTTGGGGGTGACAGGGGGCCATGGCTACACCTTC
-	TRBV6-5	TRBJ2-5	-	CASSYSDRIETQYF	TGTGCCAGCAGTTACTCGGACAGAATCGAGACCCAGTACTTC
TRBD1	TRBV19	TRBJ2-5	-	CASSIADRGRETQYF	TGTGCCAGTAGTATAGCGGACAGGGGTCGTGAGACCCAGTACTTC
-	TRBV12-2	TRBJ2-1	-	CASRPPTVTSYNEQFF	TGTGCAAGTCGCCCCCCGACAGTGACGTCCTACAATGAGCAGTTCTTC
TRBD2	TRBV13	TRBJ2-7	-	CASSIIAGAGYEQYF	TGTGCCAGCAGCATCATAGCGGGAGCCGGCTACGAGCAGTACTTC
-	TRBV9	TRBJ2-2	-	CASSVGGNTNTGELFF	TGTGCCAGCAGCGTAGGAGGGAACACGAACACCGGGGAGCTGTTTTTT